Described below is a single T cell receptor beta chain sequence and its context. This clonotype was seen repeatedly, ten times or more. It lacks a known antigen. No quality values exist for individual bases; no much larger clone is one base distant. This sample was taken from a study of response to subunit inactivated influenza vaccine (dated by TCRdb to about 2018). Notes on the research overall: Deep quantitative profiling of the T cell receptor repertoire was used in the study to follow responses to a trivalent subunit inactivated influenza vaccine.

The CDR3 spans 13 residues, from the cysteine through the phenylalanine. The retained sequence is limited to the CDR3, 39 bases, with the frame set at the first base. The trim is 3 bases for V and 3 bases for J, with a gap of 8 bases between the germline ends. Sequences MNHEY (CDR1) and SVGEGT (CDR2) are obtained from the germline V gene. Paper-wide results and their limitations: The authors suggested that each seasonal influenza vaccination may recruit only a limited number of new T cells.

Libraries were made using RT-PCR. Sequencing was performed on an Illumina HiSeq 2500. The public reads were run again by TCRdb, first through fastp at Q25 and then through MiXCR, and only productive beta chains were kept. For every CDR3 protein sequence, its rows merge into one entry that carries the most common genes and DNA. This sample holds about 530,000 distinct CDR3 sequences; 12% were observed only once. The top ten clonotypes cover approximately 10% of the sample. This TCR was recovered from a man over 45 who received an inactivated influenza vaccine. Donor details come from another sample of the same person, matched by shared clones. Here the sequenced sample was PBMCs from blood, taken on the day of vaccination. In this chain, TRBV6-2 or TRBV6-3 is recombined with TRBJ1-1; a tentative D match to TRBD1 spans 6 bases. The CDR3 has the sequence CASSYAGDTEAFF. The DNA reads TGTGCCAGCAGTTATGCAGGGGACACTGAAGCTTTCTTT.